Listed below are T cell receptor beta chains from one sample, sequenced in a study of T cell changes during pregnancy in multiple sclerosis. Sequenced by immunoSEQ multiplex PCR; TCRdb stores in-frame clones only, minus some. The table has tens of thousands of clones, 92% seen once; the top ten hold under 0.9%. Sequences were derived from CD4+ T cells from peripheral blood mononuclear cells, sampled before pregnancy. The receptors come from a female donor with multiple sclerosis, enrolled in a pregnancy study. Both conserved end residues are part of each CDR3. The D gene is left open where the match is weak. Size tells how often a clone was seen (once, few, many) or the class of an expanded clone, and some rows leave it out.

v_gene	j_gene	d_gene	abundance	len	CDR3nt	CDR3aa
TRBV7-9	TRBJ2-2	.	.	16	TGTGCCAGCAGTCTAAACCTCCGGGACACCACCGGGGAGCTGTTTTTT	CASSLNLRDTTGELFF
TRBV2	TRBJ1-1	.	.	13	TGTGCCAGCAGAAGTGACAGGAACACTGAAGCTTTCTTT	CASRSDRNTEAFF
TRBV30	TRBJ1-2	.	.	14	TGTGCCTGGAGTGTTGAAGGGGCCCCCTATGGCTACACCTTC	CAWSVEGAPYGYTF
TRBV4-2	TRBJ2-3	TRBD2	once	17	TGTGCCAGCAGCCAAGATTCGGGGGAGGGCCGCACAGATACGCAGTATTTT	CASSQDSGEGRTDTQYF
TRBV9	TRBJ1-2	TRBD1	.	14	TGTGCCAGCAGCGTAGAGGGGGCGGGCTATGGCTACACCTTC	CASSVEGAGYGYTF
TRBV14	TRBJ2-7	.	.	15	TGTGCCAGCAGCCAAGGGGGAGGCGGGTACTACGAGCAGTACTTC	CASSQGGGGYYEQYF
TRBV19	TRBJ1-5	TRBD1	.	17	TGTGCCAGTAGTCCCGTCCGGGACAGGGGAGGCAATCAGCCCCAGCATTTT	CASSPVRDRGGNQPQHF
TRBV13	TRBJ1-2	TRBD1	.	13	TGTGCCAGCAGCTCGGGACAGGGACCTGGCTACACCTTC	CASSSGQGPGYTF
TRBV28	TRBJ2-5	TRBD2	.	17	TGTGCCAGCAGCCTAACTAGCGGGAGGGATCGGCAAGAGACCCAGTACTTC	CASSLTSGRDRQETQYF
TRBV7-2	TRBJ2-7	TRBD2	.	15	TGTGCCAGCAGCCTAAAAGCGGGAAAAATGGACGAGCAGTACTTC	CASSLKAGKMDEQYF
TRBV4-2	TRBJ2-2	TRBD1	.	17	TGTGCCAGCACCATCGGACAGGGGCCTCCGAACACCGGGGAGCTGTTTTTT	CASTIGQGPPNTGELFF
TRBV28	TRBJ2-5	.	.	15	TGTGCCAGCAGTTTCATGGGGGGTTCCCAAGAGACCCAGTACTTC	CASSFMGGSQETQYF
TRBV4-1	TRBJ1-2	.	.	14	TGCGCCAGCAGCCAAGATATTGTGGGAGAAGGCTACACCTTC	CASSQDIVGEGYTF
TRBV4-1	TRBJ1-2	TRBD1	.	16	TGCGCCAGCAGCCAAGTCTTGGGACAGAGATCCTATGGCTACACCTTC	CASSQVLGQRSYGYTF
TRBV28	TRBJ2-1	TRBD1	.	19	TGTGCCAGCAGTTTCCCCCCTAGCGCGTGGGACAGGGATTACAATGAGCAGTTCTTC	CASSFPPSAWDRDYNEQFF
TRBV11-1	TRBJ2-5	.	.	17	TGTGCCAGCAGTTATCAGGTCCCAGGGCCCAACGAAGAGACCCAGTACTTC	CASSYQVPGPNEETQYF
TRBV6-5	TRBJ2-7	.	.	15	TGTGCCAGCAGTTACTCGAGGGACTCTACCTACGAGCAGTACTTC	CASSYSRDSTYEQYF
TRBV5-3	TRBJ1-6	.	.	14	TGTGCCAGAAGCTCAAATTACAGGGTCTCACCCCTCCACTTT	CARSSNYRVSPLHF
TRBV2	TRBJ2-2	TRBD2	.	16	TGTGCCAGCAAGAGGGGACTAGCGGGAGGGGCCGGGGAGCTGTTTTTT	CASKRGLAGGAGELFF
TRBV28	TRBJ2-5	TRBD1	.	15	TGTGCCAGCCGCGACAGGGGCGACAATCGGGAGACCCAGTACTTC	CASRDRGDNRETQYF
TRBV2	TRBJ2-5	.	.	12	TGTGCCAGCATGGGGAGACAAGAGACCCAGTACTTC	CASMGRQETQYF
TRBV27	TRBJ2-3	TRBD2	.	16	TGTGCCAGCAGTTTTTTTCCTAGCGGTAGCACAGATACGCAGTATTTT	CASSFFPSGSTDTQYF
TRBV5-1	TRBJ2-5	TRBD1	.	17	TGCGCCAGCAGCCCACACGGGACAGGGCCGGACCTCCCGACCCAGTACTTC	CASSPHGTGPDLPTQYF
TRBV2	TRBJ1-1	.	.	14	TGTGCCAGCAGTGAAGAGGGGAGGGGAACTGAAGCTTTCTTT	CASSEEGRGTEAFF
TRBV6-5	TRBJ2-7	TRBD1	.	15	TGTGCCAGCAGCTACCTCAAGACAGGGGGGCTCGAGCAGTACTTC	CASSYLKTGGLEQYF
TRBV2	TRBJ2-3	TRBD2	.	17	TGTGCCAGCGGACTAGCGGGAGGGCGAAGTAACACAGATACGCAGTATTTT	CASGLAGGRSNTDTQYF
TRBV28	TRBJ2-5	TRBD2	.	12	TGTGCCAGCACCTTAGCGGGAGAGACCCAGTACTTC	CASTLAGETQYF
TRBV29-1	TRBJ1-2	.	.	14	TGCAGCGTTGAAGATCCGGGGGTTTTAGGTGGCTACACCTTC	CSVEDPGVLGGYTF
TRBV5-1	TRBJ2-1	.	.	14	TGCGCCAGCAGCTTGGACGGGTATTACAATGAGCAGTTCTTC	CASSLDGYYNEQFF
TRBV18	TRBJ2-3	.	.	14	TGTGCCAGCTCACCGGGCAGGGGTCCAGATACGCAGTATTTT	CASSPGRGPDTQYF
TRBV5-4	TRBJ2-7	TRBD1	.	15	TGTGCCAGCAGCTCTTCGGGACAGGGGGTCTACGAGCAGTACTTC	CASSSSGQGVYEQYF
TRBV7-7	TRBJ2-5	.	.	14	TGTGCTAGCAGCCCCGGGACACACCAAGAGACCCAGTACTTC	CASSPGTHQETQYF
TRBV6-5	TRBJ2-7	.	.	13	TGTGCCAGCAGTCGCAGTCACGCAGGGGAGCAGTACTTC	CASSRSHAGEQYF
TRBV19	TRBJ2-2	TRBD2	.	17	TGTGCCAGTAGTATGGCGGGGGGGTGGGGTTCGGCCGGGGAGCTGTTTTTT	CASSMAGGWGSAGELFF
TRBV27	TRBJ1-4	.	.	15	TGTGCCAGCAGTTTAAGTCTGGGAGGAGGAGAAAAACTGTTTTTT	CASSLSLGGGEKLFF
TRBV9	TRBJ2-3	.	.	17	TGTGCCAGCAGCTTTAGTATCGGACAGTCTCTCACAGATACGCAGTATTTT	CASSFSIGQSLTDTQYF
TRBV19	TRBJ2-5	TRBD2	.	17	TGTGCCAGTAGTATCGGGGGGGCCGGAGGGTCGCAAGAGACCCAGTACTTC	CASSIGGAGGSQETQYF
TRBV5-8	TRBJ2-7	.	.	13	TGTGCCAGCAGCAGAACAGGTACCTACGAGCAGTACTTC	CASSRTGTYEQYF
TRBV5-6	TRBJ2-2	TRBD2	.	16	TGTGCCAGCAGCCGGGGACTAGCGGGAAACGGCGGGGAGCTGTTTTTT	CASSRGLAGNGGELFF
TRBV7-8	TRBJ1-1	.	.	15	TGTGCCAGCAGCTTTGGGGGGGCGGCGGGGACTGAAGCTTTCTTT	CASSFGGAAGTEAFF
TRBV6-5	TRBJ2-1	TRBD2	few	15	TGTGCCAGCAGCAACACAGCGGGATCCTACAATGAGCAGTTCTTC	CASSNTAGSYNEQFF
TRBV28	TRBJ1-2	.	.	13	TGTGCCAGCAGTTTAAGCGGTCCGAGAGGCTACACCTTC	CASSLSGPRGYTF
TRBV5-1	TRBJ2-4	.	.	14	TGCGCCAGCAGCTTGGGTGGGCCCAAAAACATTCAGTACTTC	CASSLGGPKNIQYF
TRBV6-5	TRBJ2-5	.	.	15	TGTGCCAGCAGCAGAGGGGGTGCCCCTGGGGAGACCCAGTACTTC	CASSRGGAPGETQYF
TRBV2	TRBJ2-5	TRBD1	.	14	TGTGCCAGCTTAGTAAGGACAGGGGGCGAGGCCCAGTACTTC	CASLVRTGGEAQYF
TRBV2	TRBJ2-1	TRBD2	.	16	TGTGCCAGCAGCGTCGGACTAGCGGGAGGCGGCGATGAGCAGTTCTTC	CASSVGLAGGGDEQFF
TRBV7-2	TRBJ2-3	.	.	14	TGTGCCAGCAGCTTAGCGGGTGGCGGGGATACGCAGTATTTT	CASSLAGGGDTQYF
TRBV14	TRBJ2-7	TRBD1	.	15	TGTGCCAGCAGCCCAGGACAGGAGCTTTTCGTTGAGCAGTACTTC	CASSPGQELFVEQYF
TRBV7-9	TRBJ2-7	.	.	13	TGTGCCAGCAGCTTAGACGCGGGGTACGAGCAGTACTTC	CASSLDAGYEQYF
TRBV28	TRBJ1-2	.	.	15	TGTGCCAGCAGTAAAACCACAGGGCCATACTATGGCTACACCTTC	CASSKTTGPYYGYTF
TRBV7-9	TRBJ2-1	TRBD2	.	14	TGTGCCAGCAGCTTAGCTCTTCCAGCGGGACAGCAGTTCTTC	CASSLALPAGQQFF
TRBV7-7	TRBJ2-7	.	.	14	TGTGCTAGCAGCCCCGGTGGTACCTTTGAGGAGCAGTACTTC	CASSPGGTFEEQYF
TRBV4-2	TRBJ1-4	.	.	12	TGTGCCAGCAGCCAAGATAGAATAAAACTGTTTTTT	CASSQDRIKLFF
TRBV14	TRBJ1-1	.	.	14	TGTGCCAGCAGCCACGGAGGTTGGAGCACTGAAGCTTTCTTT	CASSHGGWSTEAFF
TRBV2	TRBJ1-3	.	.	18	TGTGCCAGCAGTGAAGCGCGGGTCAGCCCCATCTCTGGAAACACCATATATTTT	CASSEARVSPISGNTIYF